The 16 T cell receptor beta chains below were found in one sample sequenced in a study of blood T cells in healthy people across ages. PCR was performed a second time for 7 to 11 cycles using a sample-barcoded 5' primer and a J-beta primer mix. In TCRdb, the 5' RACE reads were re-called with MiXCR into one record per CDR3 protein. The data show 700,000 or so distinct CDR3 sequences, over 20% seen once. Sample: blood. These receptors came from a man aged 70 or older in good health.

The sample holds a few counts of this clonotype. V and J are TRBV6-6 and TRBJ2-5, with 8 bases fitting TRBD1. The J call may be wrong; the DNA end is better matched by TRBJ2-7. The CDR3 extends over 14 amino acids. Germline values: CDR1 MNHNY, CDR2 SVGAGI (reference sequence). The CDR3, as DNA: TGTGCCAGCGGAAGGGGGACAGGAGCCTACGAGCAGTACTTC. It yields the protein CASGRGTGAYEQYF.

This clonotype was detected a few times. The gene calls are TRBV12-3 or TRBV12-4 and TRBJ2-3; maybe TRBD2 (6 bases). Trimming took 9 bases from V and 5 from J, leaving 18 bases between them. The CDR3 is 14 amino acids. CDR3 DNA: TGTGCCAGTAATAATATTCGGGGGAGAGATACGCAGTATTTT. Translation: CASNNIRGRDTQYF.

The chain links TRBV20-1 to TRBJ2-1; 7 positions agree with TRBD1. The J segment lost 8 bases and the V segment lost 6 bases, leaving 7 bases of the junction unmatched. The germline CDR1 and CDR2 sequences are DFQATT and SNEGSKA (reference sequence). The CDR3 covers 12 residues. In DNA form, the CDR3 reads TGCAGTGCCAAAACGACAGGGTATGAGCAGTTCTTC. This gives the protein CSAKTTGYEQFF.

In regard to this clonotype: An end of the junction does not agree with germline; a read error may underlie this. The V call is TRBV19, the J call TRBJ2-1; D might be TRBD1 (5 bases). The CDR3 covers 15 residues. Germline lookup yields CDR1 LNHDA and CDR2 SQIVND (reference sequence). The DNA of the CDR3 is TGTGCCAGTAGTATAGCAATGGGGCCTACATATGCGCAGCTCTTC. Protein product: CASSIAMGPTYAQLF. The full variable domain, its missing parts supplied by reference TRBV19 and TRBJ2-1, is DGGITQSPKYLFRKEGQNVTLSCEQNLNHDAMYWYRQDPGQGLRLIYYSQIVNDFQKGDIAEGYSVSREKKESFPLTVTSAQKNPTAFYLCASSIAMGPTYAQLFGPGTRLTVL.

The rearrangement uses TRBV20-1 and TRBJ2-1; weak D call: TRBD1 (6 bases). V lost 6 bases to trimming and J lost 0 bases, with 15 bases between them. Germline V gives CDR1 DFQATT, CDR2 SNEGSKA (reference sequence). This CDR3 has 15 amino acids. CDR3 coding DNA: TGCAGTGCAACTGAGGGGGTGAGCTCCTACAATGAGCAGTTCTTC. Protein product: CSATEGVSSYNEQFF.

The genes are TRBV20-1 and TRBJ2-7, with D unclear. This CDR3 contains 11 residues. V was shortened by 4 bases and J by 3 bases, with 7 bases between the two germline ends. The germline V gene has CDR1 DFQATT and CDR2 SNEGSKA (reference sequence). CDR3 amino acids: CSAKGFYEQYF. CDR3 nucleotide sequence: TGCAGTGCTAAGGGATTCTACGAGCAGTACTTC.

This clonotype was seen a handful of times. The chain combines TRBV5-5 with TRBJ2-2, with D perhaps matching TRBD1 (8 bases). In germline, CDR1 is SGHKS, CDR2 YYEKEE (reference sequence). V was shortened by 0 bases and J by 3 bases, with 15 bases between the two germline ends. This CDR3 contains 17 residues. In DNA form, the CDR3 reads TGTGCCAGCAGCTTGGTGGAAACAGGGGGGGACACCGGGGAGCTGTTTTTT. It codes for CASSLVETGGDTGELFF.

This clonotype was counted a few times. The chain links TRBV12-3 or TRBV12-4 to TRBJ2-3; tentative D call: TRBD2 (7 bases). V was shortened by 4 bases and J by 0 bases, with 11 bases between the two germline ends. The CDR3 sequence is 15 residues long. The CDR3 DNA reads TGTGCCAGCAGTTGGGGGGGGCTAAGCACAGATACGCAGTATTTT. It translates to CASSWGGLSTDTQYF.

This clonotype has just a few counts. This chain links TRBV7-8 with TRBJ2-1; TRBD1 matches 7 bases. This CDR3 region has 14 residues. Trimming cost V 5 bases and J 4 bases; bases outside gene matches: 5. Germline values: CDR1 SGHVS, CDR2 FQNEAQ. The CDR3 protein is CASSPAQGYNEQFF. Written as DNA, the CDR3 is TGTGCCAGCAGCCCGGCACAGGGGTACAATGAGCAGTTCTTC.

This sequence joins TRBV20-1 and TRBJ1-1, with D possibly being TRBD1 (5 bases). The germline CDR1 and CDR2 sequences are DFQATT and SNEGSKA (reference sequence). There are 13 residues in the CDR3. V was clipped by 6 bases and J by 1 base, with 12 bases between them. CDR3 DNA: TGCAGTGCCCAAGGGGTTTCGAACACTGAAGCTTTCTTT. Its protein is CSAQGVSNTEAFF.

This clonotype has ten or more counts. The genes are TRBV6-2 or TRBV6-3 and TRBJ1-3, with D unclear. The CDR3 is made up of 15 amino acids. CDR1 MNHEY and CDR2 SVGEGT come from the germline V gene. Trimming removed 4 bases from V and 2 bases from J, with 12 bases in between. The CDR3 bases are TGTGCCAGCAGTTGGACTGATTCCGCTGGAAACACCATATATTTT. Its protein product is CASSWTDSAGNTIYF.

This clonotype was picked up a small number of times. The chain uses TRBV12-3 or TRBV12-4 and TRBJ1-1; TRBD1 matches 7 bases. V lost 5 bases to trimming and J lost 0 bases; unmatched junction nucleotides: 6. The CDR3 spans 15 residues. In nucleotides, the CDR3 is TGTGCCAGCAGTCCGGGGGGACAGATGAACACTGAAGCTTTCTTT. It encodes CASSPGGQMNTEAFF.

Only a few counts were recorded for this clonotype. The chain has TRBV12-3 or TRBV12-4 and TRBJ1-1; D is uncertain. Trimming took 5 bases from V and 6 from J, leaving 13 bases between them. This CDR3 region has 13 residues. CDR3 loop: CASSIGPYSEAFF. For the CDR3, the DNA is TGTGCCAGCAGTATAGGGCCCTACTCTGAAGCTTTCTTT.

As regards this clonotype: At one of its ends the junction is not consistent with the germline gene, which may arise from a read error. The chain links TRBV6-5 to TRBJ1-2, with 9 nucleotides matching TRBD1. Germline CDR1 MNHEY, CDR2 SVGAGI. This CDR3 contains 15 residues. The CDR3 coding sequence is TGTGCCAGCAGTACCCAACAGGGGGCCAACTATGCCTACACCTTC. Amino acids: CASSTQQGANYAYTF.

The table lists this clonotype with many counts. The rearrangement links TRBV12-3 or TRBV12-4 to TRBJ2-7; D is possibly TRBD1 (6 bases). The CDR3 loop spans 12 amino acids. V lost 5 bases to trimming and J lost 3 bases, with 8 bases between them. The CDR3 here is CASSLRGYEQYF. In DNA form, the CDR3 reads TGTGCCAGCAGTCTCAGGGGCTACGAGCAGTACTTC.

The genes are TRBV3-1 and TRBJ2-1; 8 bases map to TRBD2. V lost 1 base, J lost 0 bases, and 11 bases stayed unmatched. Looked up from germline, CDR1 is LGHDT and CDR2 is YNNKEL (reference sequence). This CDR3 is built from 19 residues. The CDR3 loop is CASSQVTGGIASSYNEQFF. In nucleotides, the CDR3 is TGTGCCAGCAGCCAAGTTACGGGGGGGATTGCGAGCTCCTACAATGAGCAGTTCTTC.